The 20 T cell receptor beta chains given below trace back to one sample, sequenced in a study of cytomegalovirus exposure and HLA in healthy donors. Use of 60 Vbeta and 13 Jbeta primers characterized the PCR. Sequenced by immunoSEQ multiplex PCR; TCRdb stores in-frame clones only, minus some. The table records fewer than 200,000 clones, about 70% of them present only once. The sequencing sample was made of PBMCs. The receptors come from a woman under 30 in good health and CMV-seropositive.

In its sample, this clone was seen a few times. The CDR3 DNA follows: TGTGCCAGCAAGCCCGGGACAGGGTTGTACAATGAGCAGTTCTTC. As protein: CASKPGTGLYNEQFF. The chain has TRBV6-5 and TRBJ2-1; 9 nucleotides align to TRBD1. The germline gives CDR1 MNHEY, CDR2 SVGAGI. CDR3 length: 15 amino acids. Losses at the gene ends were 7 bases for V and 4 bases for J; bases not matched to a gene: 8.

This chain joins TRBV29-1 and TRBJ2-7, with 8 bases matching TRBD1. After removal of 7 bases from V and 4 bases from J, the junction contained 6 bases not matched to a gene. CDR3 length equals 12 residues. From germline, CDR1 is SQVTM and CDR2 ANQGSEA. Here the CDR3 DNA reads TGCAGCGGTGGGGACAGGAGTTACGAGCAGTACTTC. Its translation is CSGGDRSYEQYF.

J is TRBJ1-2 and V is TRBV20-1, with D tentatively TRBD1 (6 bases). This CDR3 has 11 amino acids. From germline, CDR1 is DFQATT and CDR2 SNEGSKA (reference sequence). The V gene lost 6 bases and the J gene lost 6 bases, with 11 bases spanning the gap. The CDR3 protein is CSARGGDGYTF. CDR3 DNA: TGCAGTGCCCGAGGGGGAGATGGCTACACCTTC.

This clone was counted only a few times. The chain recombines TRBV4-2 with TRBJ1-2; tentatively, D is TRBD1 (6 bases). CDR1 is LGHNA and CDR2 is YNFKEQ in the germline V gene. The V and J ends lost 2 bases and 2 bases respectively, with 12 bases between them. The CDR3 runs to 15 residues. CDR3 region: CASSQRGGPNYGYTF. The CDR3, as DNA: TGTGCCAGCAGCCAAAGGGGGGGCCCCAACTATGGCTACACCTTC.

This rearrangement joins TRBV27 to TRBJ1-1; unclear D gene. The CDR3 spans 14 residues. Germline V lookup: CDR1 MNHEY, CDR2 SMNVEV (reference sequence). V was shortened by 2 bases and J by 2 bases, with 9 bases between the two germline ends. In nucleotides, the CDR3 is TGTGCCAGCAGTTTAAGCGTTAAAAACACTGAAGCTTTCTTT. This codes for CASSLSVKNTEAFF.

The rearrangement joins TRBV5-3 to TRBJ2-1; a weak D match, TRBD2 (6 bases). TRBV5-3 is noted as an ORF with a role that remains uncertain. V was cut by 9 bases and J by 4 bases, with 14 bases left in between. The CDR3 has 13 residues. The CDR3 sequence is CAISEGRYNEQFF. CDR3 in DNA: TGTGCCATTTCGGAGGGGCGGTACAATGAGCAGTTCTTC.

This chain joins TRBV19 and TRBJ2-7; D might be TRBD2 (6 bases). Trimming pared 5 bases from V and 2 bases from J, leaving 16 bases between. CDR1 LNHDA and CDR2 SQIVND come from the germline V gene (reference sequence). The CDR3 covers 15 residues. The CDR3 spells CASSAGGGAAYEQYF. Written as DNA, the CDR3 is TGTGCCAGTAGTGCCGGGGGTGGGGCAGCCTACGAGCAGTACTTC.

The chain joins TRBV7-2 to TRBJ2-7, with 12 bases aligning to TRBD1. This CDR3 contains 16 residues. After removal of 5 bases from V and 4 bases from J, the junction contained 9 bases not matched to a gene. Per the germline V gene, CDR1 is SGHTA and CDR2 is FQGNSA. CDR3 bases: TGTGCCAGCAGCCCCGCCGGGACAGGGGGCTATTACGAGCAGTACTTC. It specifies CASSPAGTGGYYEQYF.

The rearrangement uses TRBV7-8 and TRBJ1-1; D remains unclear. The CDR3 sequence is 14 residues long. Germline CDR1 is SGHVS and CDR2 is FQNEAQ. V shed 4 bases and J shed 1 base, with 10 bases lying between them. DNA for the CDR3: TGTGCCAGCAGCTCCCAACCGGGGAACACTGAAGCTTTCTTT. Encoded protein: CASSSQPGNTEAFF.

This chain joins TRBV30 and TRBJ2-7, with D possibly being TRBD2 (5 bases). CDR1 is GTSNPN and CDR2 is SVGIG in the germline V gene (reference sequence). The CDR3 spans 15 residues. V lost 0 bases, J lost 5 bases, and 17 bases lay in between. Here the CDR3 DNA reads TGTGCCTGGAGTGTAGGTTTACTAGTTAGGCACGAGCAGTACTTC. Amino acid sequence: CAWSVGLLVRHEQYF. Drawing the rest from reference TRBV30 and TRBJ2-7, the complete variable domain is SQTIHQWPATLVQPVGSPLSLECTVEGTSNPNLYWYRQAAGRGLQLLFYSVGIGQISSEVPQNLSASRPQDRQFILSSKKLLLSDSGFYLCAWSVGLLVRHEQYFGPGTRLTVT.

CDR3 in amino acids: CASSPRPGTFSSGANVLTF. The CDR3 nucleotides read TGTGCCAGCAGTCCTCGTCCCGGGACATTTAGCTCTGGGGCCAACGTCCTGACTTTC. The rearrangement links TRBV27 to TRBJ2-6; TRBD1 is a possible D gene (6 bases). The CDR3 length is 19 residues. Germline CDR1 and CDR2: MNHEY and SMNVEV (reference sequence). The V and J ends lost 5 bases and 0 bases respectively, with 20 bases between them.

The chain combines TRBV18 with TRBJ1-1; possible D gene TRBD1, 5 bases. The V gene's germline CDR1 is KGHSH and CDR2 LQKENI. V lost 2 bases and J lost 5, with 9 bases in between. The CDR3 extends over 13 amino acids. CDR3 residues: CASSPIRGTEAFF. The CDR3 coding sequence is TGTGCCAGCTCACCAATACGGGGGACTGAAGCTTTCTTT.

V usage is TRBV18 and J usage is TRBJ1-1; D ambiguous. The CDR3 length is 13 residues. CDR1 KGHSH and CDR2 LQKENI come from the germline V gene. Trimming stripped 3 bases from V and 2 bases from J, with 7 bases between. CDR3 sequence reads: CASSPNGNTEAFF. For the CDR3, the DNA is TGTGCCAGCTCACCGAACGGTAACACTGAAGCTTTCTTT.

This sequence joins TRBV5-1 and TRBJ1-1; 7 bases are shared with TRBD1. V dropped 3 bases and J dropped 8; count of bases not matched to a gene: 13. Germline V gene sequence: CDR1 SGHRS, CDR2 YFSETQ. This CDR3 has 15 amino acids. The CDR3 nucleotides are TGCGCCAGCAGCTCATCCCCGACAGGGACGAGAGAAGCTTTCTTT. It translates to CASSSSPTGTREAFF.

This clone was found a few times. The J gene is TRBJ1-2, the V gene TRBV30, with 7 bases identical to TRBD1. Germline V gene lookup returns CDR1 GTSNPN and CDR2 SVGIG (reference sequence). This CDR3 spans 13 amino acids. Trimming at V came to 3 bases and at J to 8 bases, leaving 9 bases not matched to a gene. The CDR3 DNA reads TGTGCCTGGAGCAAACAGGGGATGGGGGGCTACACCTTC. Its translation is CAWSKQGMGGYTF.

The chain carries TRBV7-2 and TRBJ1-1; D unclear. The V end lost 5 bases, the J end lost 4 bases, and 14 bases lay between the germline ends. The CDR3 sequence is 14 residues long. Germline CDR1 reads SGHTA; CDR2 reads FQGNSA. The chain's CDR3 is CASSASPSGTEAFF. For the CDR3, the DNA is TGTGCCAGCAGCGCTAGCCCGTCAGGCACTGAAGCTTTCTTT.

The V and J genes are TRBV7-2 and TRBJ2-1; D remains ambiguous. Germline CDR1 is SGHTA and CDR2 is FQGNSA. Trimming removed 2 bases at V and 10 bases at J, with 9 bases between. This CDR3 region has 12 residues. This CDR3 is CASSLRSVEQFF. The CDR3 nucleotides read TGTGCCAGCAGCTTACGTTCAGTGGAGCAGTTCTTC.

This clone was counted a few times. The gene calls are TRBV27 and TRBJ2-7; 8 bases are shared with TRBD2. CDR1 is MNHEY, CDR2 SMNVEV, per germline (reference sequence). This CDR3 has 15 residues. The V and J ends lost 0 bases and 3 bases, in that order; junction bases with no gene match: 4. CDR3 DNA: TGTGCCAGCAGTTTATCGTCGGGAGGGCTCTACGAGCAGTACTTC. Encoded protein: CASSLSSGGLYEQYF.

This CDR3 is CASSGLAGTLTDTQYF. The DNA for the CDR3 is TGTGCCAGCAGCGGACTAGCGGGTACCCTTACAGATACGCAGTATTTT. The chain has TRBV7-2 and TRBJ2-3; the match to TRBD2 covers 11 bases. V shed 5 bases and J 3 bases; nucleotides not matched to a gene: 7. The CDR3 has 16 amino acids. The germline V gene has CDR1 SGHTA and CDR2 FQGNSA.

The CDR3 DNA reads as TGCAGCGTTGAAGGGGGACTAGCGGGAGTTTACGAGCAGTACTTC. Translated, it gives CSVEGGLAGVYEQYF. The chain uses TRBV29-1 and TRBJ2-7, with 14 bases matching TRBD2. The J segment lost 4 bases and the V segment lost 1 base, leaving 3 bases of the junction unmatched. Germline CDR1 reads SQVTM; CDR2 reads ANQGSEA. CDR3 length: 15 residues.